This T cell receptor beta chain was captured in a study of blood T cell repertoires in COVID-19. This table comes from immunoSEQ multiplex PCR, and its TCRdb copy is limited to in-frame clones, with some not included. Counted here are more than 300,000 clones, around 87% occurring once; the ten biggest clones make up about 10%. The V gene end was trimmed by 4 bases and the J gene end by 4 bases; junction bases not matched to a gene: 11. The germline V gene encodes CDR1 MDHEN and CDR2 SYDVKM. CDR3 length: 16 residues. The sequenced material came from peripheral blood. This sequence was found in a woman in her 30s with COVID-19, enrolled during active disease. The rearrangement links TRBV28 to TRBJ2-5, with TRBD1 identical over 8 bases. This CDR3 is CASSYPTGVDRETQYF. The CDR3 nucleotides are TGTGCCAGCAGTTACCCGACAGGGGTTGATCGAGAGACCCAGTACTTC. Filled out from reference TRBV28 and TRBJ2-5, the complete variable domain reads DVKVTQSSRYLVKRTGEKVFLECVQDMDHENMFWYRQDPGLGLRLIYFSYDVKMKEKGDIPEGYSVSREKKERFSLILESASTNQTSMYLCASSYPTGVDRETQYFGPGTRLLVL.